These T cell receptor beta chains were read from a single sample in a study of shared clonotypes between healthy human individuals. The table came from immunoSEQ multiplex PCR; TCRdb's copy has only in-frame clones and leaves some out. The sample has about 2.3 million clones; approximately 90% are singletons. Sequencing was carried out using naive CD4+ T cells from PBMCs. The receptors here all came from a man aged 18 to 35 in good health. Some clones in this sample may be carry-over from other donors' samples. CDR3s include the opening cysteine and the closing phenylalanine or tryptophan. Each record gives: CDR3 DNA, CDR3 protein, J gene, clone size, V gene, D gene. The D gene is left open where the match is weak. Size values are once, few and many counts, or a class for expanded clones, and some rows have none.

CDR3nt: TGCGCCAGCAGCCCCGTCCCCACCTCCTACAATGAGCAGTTCTTC; CDR3aa: CASSPVPTSYNEQFF; j_gene: TRBJ2-1; abundance: -; v_gene: TRBV5-1; d_gene: -
CDR3nt: TGTGCCAGCAGTGACGGGGGACAGGCCGGTTCACCCCTCCACTTT; CDR3aa: CASSDGGQAGSPLHF; j_gene: TRBJ1-6; abundance: once; v_gene: TRBV6-4; d_gene: TRBD1
CDR3nt: TGTGCCAGCAGCTTAGCGCGCCTAGCGGGGCGGGAGCAGTACTTC; CDR3aa: CASSLARLAGREQYF; j_gene: TRBJ2-7; abundance: -; v_gene: TRBV7-8; d_gene: TRBD2
CDR3nt: TGTGCCAGCAGCGGCACGTCGGGGGACAGGCCGGGTGAGCAGTTCTTC; CDR3aa: CASSGTSGDRPGEQFF; j_gene: TRBJ2-1; abundance: -; v_gene: TRBV5-4; d_gene: TRBD1
CDR3nt: TGCGCCAGCAGCCAAACCCGGGACAGGGGGCGGTTTGAAAAACTGTTTTTT; CDR3aa: CASSQTRDRGRFEKLFF; j_gene: TRBJ1-4; abundance: once; v_gene: TRBV4-1; d_gene: TRBD1
CDR3nt: TGTGCCAGCAGCGTAGGAAATTTGGACGGACAAGAGACCCAGTACTTC; CDR3aa: CASSVGNLDGQETQYF; j_gene: TRBJ2-5; abundance: -; v_gene: TRBV9; d_gene: -
CDR3nt: TGTGCCAGCAGTTTAGGGGTAGTTAACTATGGCTACACCTTC; CDR3aa: CASSLGVVNYGYTF; j_gene: TRBJ1-2; abundance: -; v_gene: TRBV6-6; d_gene: -
CDR3nt: TGTGCCAGCAGCGGGACTAGCACCGGGGAGCTGTTTTTT; CDR3aa: CASSGTSTGELFF; j_gene: TRBJ2-2; abundance: few; v_gene: TRBV9; d_gene: TRBD2
CDR3nt: TGTGCCACCAGCAGGGGACTAGCGGGAGTGACAGATACGCAGTATTTT; CDR3aa: CATSRGLAGVTDTQYF; j_gene: TRBJ2-3; abundance: -; v_gene: TRBV15; d_gene: TRBD2
CDR3nt: TGTGCCAGCAGACTTCAGGAGAACGAGCAGTACTTC; CDR3aa: CASRLQENEQYF; j_gene: TRBJ2-7; abundance: -; v_gene: TRBV28; d_gene: -
CDR3nt: TGTGCCAGCAATACCGGGACAGGGATTGAAAAACTGTTTTTT; CDR3aa: CASNTGTGIEKLFF; j_gene: TRBJ1-4; abundance: -; v_gene: TRBV25-1; d_gene: TRBD1
CDR3nt: TGTGCCATCAGTGGTCGAGGGGGGGTCGTTACGGGAGAGCAGTTCTTC; CDR3aa: CAISGRGGVVTGEQFF; j_gene: TRBJ2-1; abundance: -; v_gene: TRBV10-3; d_gene: -
CDR3nt: TGTGCCACCAGCAGAGATATTAGCGGGGGTTCTAATGAGCAGTTCTTC; CDR3aa: CATSRDISGGSNEQFF; j_gene: TRBJ2-1; abundance: -; v_gene: TRBV15; d_gene: TRBD2
CDR3nt: TGTGCCAGCTCACGGGCGTCCCGCTCCTACGAGCAGTACTTC; CDR3aa: CASSRASRSYEQYF; j_gene: TRBJ2-7; abundance: -; v_gene: TRBV18; d_gene: -
CDR3nt: TGTGCCAGCAGTCCCGGACAGGGCTACGAGCAGTACTTC; CDR3aa: CASSPGQGYEQYF; j_gene: TRBJ2-7; abundance: -; v_gene: TRBV28; d_gene: TRBD1
CDR3nt: TGTGCCAGCTCACCGATCAGGGTGCCTGGAAACACCATATATTTT; CDR3aa: CASSPIRVPGNTIYF; j_gene: TRBJ1-3; abundance: -; v_gene: TRBV6-1; d_gene: -
CDR3nt: TGTGCCTCCCGAGGAGCGGGAACTTATACGCAGTATTTT; CDR3aa: CASRGAGTYTQYF; j_gene: TRBJ2-3; abundance: -; v_gene: TRBV2; d_gene: TRBD2
CDR3nt: TGTGCCAGCAGTTTTACGGGAGGGCCTAGCGAGCAGTACTTC; CDR3aa: CASSFTGGPSEQYF; j_gene: TRBJ2-7; abundance: -; v_gene: TRBV27; d_gene: TRBD2
CDR3nt: TGTGCCAGCAGTTTGGGAGGGTCCTCGGCCAAAAACATTCAGTACTTC; CDR3aa: CASSLGGSSAKNIQYF; j_gene: TRBJ2-4; abundance: -; v_gene: TRBV28; d_gene: TRBD2
CDR3nt: TGTGCCAGCAGTTACCAGGGACAGGGGCAAGAGACCCAGTACTTC; CDR3aa: CASSYQGQGQETQYF; j_gene: TRBJ2-5; abundance: once; v_gene: TRBV6-5; d_gene: TRBD1
CDR3nt: TGTGCCAGCAGTCCCCGGACAGGGCGGGTCGAGCAGTACTTC; CDR3aa: CASSPRTGRVEQYF; j_gene: TRBJ2-7; abundance: once; v_gene: TRBV6-5; d_gene: TRBD1
CDR3nt: TGTGCCAGCAGCGTAAGGACAGGGATTAGGGAGACCCAGTACTTC; CDR3aa: CASSVRTGIRETQYF; j_gene: TRBJ2-5; abundance: -; v_gene: TRBV9; d_gene: TRBD1
CDR3nt: TGCGCCAGCAGCTTGTCGACAGGGGGCAACACCGGGGAGCTGTTTTTT; CDR3aa: CASSLSTGGNTGELFF; j_gene: TRBJ2-2; abundance: -; v_gene: TRBV5-1; d_gene: TRBD1
CDR3nt: TGTGCCAGCTCACCAATGGGACAGGGTTCGACAGATACGCAGTATTTT; CDR3aa: CASSPMGQGSTDTQYF; j_gene: TRBJ2-3; abundance: -; v_gene: TRBV18; d_gene: TRBD1
CDR3nt: TGTGCCAGCAGCGTATTCGGGGACAGGGCAAGTGAAAAACTGTTTTTT; CDR3aa: CASSVFGDRASEKLFF; j_gene: TRBJ1-4; abundance: -; v_gene: TRBV9; d_gene: TRBD1
CDR3nt: TGCAGCGTTTGGGGACAAGGCTATGGCTACACCTTC; CDR3aa: CSVWGQGYGYTF; j_gene: TRBJ1-2; abundance: -; v_gene: TRBV29-1; d_gene: -
CDR3nt: TGTGCCAGCAGCTTTTGGGCGCCTGGCTACACCTTC; CDR3aa: CASSFWAPGYTF; j_gene: TRBJ1-2; abundance: -; v_gene: TRBV5-8; d_gene: -
CDR3nt: TGCGCCAGCAGCTTGGGAAGGGCTCGAGGTACCGGGGAGCTGTTTTTT; CDR3aa: CASSLGRARGTGELFF; j_gene: TRBJ2-2; abundance: -; v_gene: TRBV5-1; d_gene: -
CDR3nt: TGCGCCAGCAGCCCGGACAGGGGAGGGCAAGAGACCCAGTACTTC; CDR3aa: CASSPDRGGQETQYF; j_gene: TRBJ2-5; abundance: -; v_gene: TRBV5-1; d_gene: TRBD1
CDR3nt: TGTGCCAGCAGCCAGGAGGGGTATGTCGGGCCTAATCCCCGTTCTGGAAACACCATATATTTT; CDR3aa: CASSQEGYVGPNPRSGNTIYF; j_gene: TRBJ1-3; abundance: -; v_gene: TRBV4-2; d_gene: -
CDR3nt: TGTGCCAGCAGTTTGTTAGCGGGAGTGGGCACAGATACGCAGTATTTT; CDR3aa: CASSLLAGVGTDTQYF; j_gene: TRBJ2-3; abundance: -; v_gene: TRBV6-5; d_gene: TRBD2
CDR3nt: TGCGCCAGCAGCCCCTCTACAAGTGGAGCGGCGGATACGCAGTATTTT; CDR3aa: CASSPSTSGAADTQYF; j_gene: TRBJ2-3; abundance: once; v_gene: TRBV5-1; d_gene: -
CDR3nt: TGTGCCAGCAGCTTAGCGGGGCGTCCGAGCGAGCAGTACTTC; CDR3aa: CASSLAGRPSEQYF; j_gene: TRBJ2-7; abundance: -; v_gene: TRBV7-2; d_gene: -
CDR3nt: TGTGCCAGCAGTCGCGAGGGTTTTCATGGCTACACCTTC; CDR3aa: CASSREGFHGYTF; j_gene: TRBJ1-2; abundance: -; v_gene: TRBV7-3; d_gene: -
CDR3nt: TGTGCCAGCAGCCCGTGGACAGGAACCTCTGGAAACACCATATATTTT; CDR3aa: CASSPWTGTSGNTIYF; j_gene: TRBJ1-3; abundance: -; v_gene: TRBV14; d_gene: TRBD1
CDR3nt: TGTGCCAGCAGCCAATTCTCCCTAGTTGGCCAGGGCGATCAGCCCCAGCATTTT; CDR3aa: CASSQFSLVGQGDQPQHF; j_gene: TRBJ1-5; abundance: -; v_gene: TRBV16; d_gene: -
CDR3nt: TGTGCCAGCAGCTTGGTACTAGCGGGAGTTCAGGAGACCCAGTACTTC; CDR3aa: CASSLVLAGVQETQYF; j_gene: TRBJ2-5; abundance: -; v_gene: TRBV5-6; d_gene: TRBD2
CDR3nt: TGCGCCAGCAGCTTGACCGGGACTAGCGGCTACGAGCAGTACTTC; CDR3aa: CASSLTGTSGYEQYF; j_gene: TRBJ2-7; abundance: -; v_gene: TRBV5-1; d_gene: TRBD2
CDR3nt: TGTGCCAGCAGTCCTCCGACAGGGATGTTCGTAAAACTGTTTTTT; CDR3aa: CASSPPTGMFVKLFF; j_gene: TRBJ1-4; abundance: -; v_gene: TRBV28; d_gene: TRBD1
CDR3nt: TGTGCCAGCAGTTTAAAGGGGATATCCGGGACTAGCGGGAGTGCCACCGGGGAGCTGTTTTTT; CDR3aa: CASSLKGISGTSGSATGELFF; j_gene: TRBJ2-2; abundance: -; v_gene: TRBV27; d_gene: TRBD2
CDR3nt: TGTGCCAGCAGCCCCCGGACAGGGAGTAATTGGGACATTCAGTACTTC; CDR3aa: CASSPRTGSNWDIQYF; j_gene: TRBJ2-4; abundance: -; v_gene: TRBV14; d_gene: TRBD1
CDR3nt: TGTGCCAGCAGTGCCGACAGGAAACAGCCCCAGCATTTT; CDR3aa: CASSADRKQPQHF; j_gene: TRBJ1-5; abundance: few; v_gene: TRBV6-1; d_gene: -